The clone carrying this T cell receptor (beta chain) has only a few counts. This entry belongs to a study of blood T cell repertoires in COVID-19. This CDR3 comprises 14 residues. V shed 5 bases, J shed 0 bases, and the junction held 4 bases outside the gene matches. Germline V lookup: CDR1 SQVTM, CDR2 ANQGSEA. Using immunoSEQ multiplex PCR, the repertoire was profiled, and TCRdb retains in-frame clones only, with some absent. The table includes around 250,000 clones, around 88% detected once. This TCR was recovered from a man older than 75 with acute or convalescent COVID-19. V usage is TRBV29-1 and J usage is TRBJ1-3; 7 bases align to TRBD1. Sequencing used peripheral blood. CDR3 in amino acids: CSVRGGLSGNTIYF. In nucleotides, the CDR3 is TGCAGCGTTCGAGGGGGCCTCTCTGGAAACACCATATATTTT.